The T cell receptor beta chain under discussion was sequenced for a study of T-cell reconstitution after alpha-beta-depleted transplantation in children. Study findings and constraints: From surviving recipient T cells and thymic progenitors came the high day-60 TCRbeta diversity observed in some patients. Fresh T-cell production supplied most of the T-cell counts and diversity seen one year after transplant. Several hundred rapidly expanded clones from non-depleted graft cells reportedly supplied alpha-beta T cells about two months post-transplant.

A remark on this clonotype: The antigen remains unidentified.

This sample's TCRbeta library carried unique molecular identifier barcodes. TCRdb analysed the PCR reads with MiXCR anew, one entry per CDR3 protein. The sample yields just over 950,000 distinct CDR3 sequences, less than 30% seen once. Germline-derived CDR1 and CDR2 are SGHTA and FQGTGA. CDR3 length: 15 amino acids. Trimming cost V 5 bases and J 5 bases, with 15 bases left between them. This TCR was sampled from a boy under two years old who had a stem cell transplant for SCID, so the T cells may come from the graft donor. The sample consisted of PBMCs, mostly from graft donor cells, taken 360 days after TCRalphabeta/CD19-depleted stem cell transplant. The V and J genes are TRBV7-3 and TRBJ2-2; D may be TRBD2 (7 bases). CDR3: CASSPDGGRTGELFF. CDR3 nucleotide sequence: TGTGCCAGCAGCCCGGACGGGGGGCGTACCGGGGAGCTGTTTTTT.